This T cell receptor (beta chain) was found in a study of technical replicates of blood from a few donors. This clone was seen only once. The table came from immunoSEQ multiplex PCR; TCRdb's copy has only in-frame clones and leaves some out. In the table there are roughly 48,000 clones, about 90% of which are singletons. The sequenced sample was PBMCs. The TCR sequence derives from a human donor in good health. Some clones in this sample may be carry-over from other donors' samples.

The CDR3 protein is CASSEGRRGHF. CDR3 in DNA: TGTGCCAGCAGTGAAGGGAGACGGGGGCATTTT. The V and J genes are TRBV6-1 and TRBJ1-5, with unresolved D. This CDR3 contains 11 residues. Between the trimmed V and J ends, which lost 1 base and 15 bases, there was a span of 10 bases. Germline V gene data show CDR1 as MNHNS and CDR2 as SASEGT.